Here is one T cell receptor beta chain with its context. The target antigen is unknown. Exclusion of a patient followed from autoimmune disease history or systemic immunosuppression. The data were taken from a study of OX40 agonist ivuxolimab in advanced cancers. Across the whole study: Each dose-escalation patient presented with hepatocellular carcinoma, melanoma, renal cell or head and neck cancer.

TCRdb keeps only in-frame clones here, not all; method: immunoSEQ multiplex PCR. The sample holds about 79,000 clones; roughly 80% are singletons and the top ten take around 0.5%. Study results and caveats: Antigens targeted by the expanded peripheral T cells were not determined.

Germline V gene sequence: CDR1 LNHDA, CDR2 SQIVND (reference sequence). Trimming shortened V by 2 bases and J by 10 bases, and 9 bases separated the two germline ends. CDR3 length: 13 residues. The chain is built from TRBV19 and TRBJ1-6; D gene unclear. The TCR was taken from an adult with an advanced solid tumor such as melanoma, head and neck, liver or kidney cancer. The input for sequencing was CD4+ or CD8+ T cells sorted from blood, taken in a trial of the OX40 agonist ivuxolimab. The CDR3 is CASSILGTSPLHF. Here the CDR3 DNA reads TGTGCCAGTAGTATATTAGGAACCTCACCCCTCCACTTT.